A selection of T cell receptor beta chains follows, all from one sample in a study of response to subunit inactivated influenza vaccine. One entry per CDR3 protein results from TCRdb running MiXCR on the RT-PCR reads. Of about 540,000 distinct CDR3 sequences listed, roughly 15% are singletons. The source was PBMCs from blood, collected roughly 12 days after vaccination. These receptors came from a man between 45 and 60 years old who received an inactivated influenza vaccine. Both conserved end residues are part of each CDR3. Each record gives: J gene, D gene, V gene, clone size, CDR3 protein, CDR3 DNA. The D gene is left open where the match is weak. Clone size is given for some rows only: seen once, a few or many times, or a class if the clone is expanded.

J: TRBJ2-5; D: .; V: TRBV10-3; size: few; CDR3: CAISPDKSETQYF; DNA: TGTGCCATCAGTCCAGACAAGTCAGAGACCCAGTACTTC
J: TRBJ2-3; D: .; V: TRBV11-2; size: .; CDR3: CASSSPRRGSSGTDTQYF; DNA: TGTGCCAGCAGCTCCCCAAGGAGGGGCTCGTCGGGGACAGATACGCAGTATTTT
J: TRBJ2-7; D: TRBD2; V: TRBV7-2; size: few; CDR3: CASRSTSGSSYEQYF; DNA: TGTGCCAGCAGATCTACTAGCGGGAGCTCCTACGAGCAGTACTTC
J: TRBJ2-5; D: TRBD2; V: TRBV6-1; size: few; CDR3: CASSDAPGLAETQYF; DNA: TGTGCCAGCAGTGACGCCCCGGGACTAGCAGAGACCCAGTACTTC
J: TRBJ2-6; D: .; V: TRBV2; size: few; CDR3: CASEDSGANVLTF; DNA: TGTGCCAGCGAAGACTCTGGGGCCAACGTCCTGACTTTC
J: TRBJ2-5; D: .; V: TRBV4-1; size: few; CDR3: CASSQEETSGLNSETQYF; DNA: TGCGCCAGCAGCCAAGAGGAGACTAGTGGTTTAAATTCGGAGACCCAGTACTTC
J: TRBJ2-5; D: TRBD2; V: TRBV12-3/TRBV12-4; size: few; CDR3: CASSFASGNQETQYF; DNA: TGTGCCAGCAGTTTTGCTAGCGGGAACCAAGAGACCCAGTACTTC
J: TRBJ2-1; D: .; V: TRBV28; size: many; CDR3: CASSPDSSPYNEQFF; DNA: TGTGCCAGCAGCCCAGACTCCAGCCCTTACAATGAGCAGTTCTTC
J: TRBJ2-1; D: .; V: TRBV7-7; size: few; CDR3: CASSSDPSPYNEQFF; DNA: TGTGCCAGCAGCTCAGACCCTTCCCCCTACAATGAGCAGTTCTTC
J: TRBJ2-2; D: TRBD2; V: TRBV4-3; size: few; CDR3: CASSQDRGRAGELFF; DNA: TGCGCCAGCAGCCAAGATCGGGGGAGGGCCGGGGAGCTGTTTTTT
J: TRBJ1-1; D: .; V: TRBV12-3/TRBV12-4; size: few; CDR3: CASSLNPRMNTEAFF; DNA: TGTGCCAGCAGTTTAAATCCCCGAATGAACACTGAAGCTTTCTTT
J: TRBJ2-5; D: .; V: TRBV18; size: few; CDR3: CASSPVSEETQYF; DNA: TGTGCCAGCTCACCAGTGAGTGAAGAGACCCAGTACTTC
J: TRBJ1-1; D: .; V: TRBV7-9; size: few; CDR3: CASISIYGGRGTEAFF; DNA: TGTGCCAGCATTTCCATCTACGGAGGGAGAGGAACTGAAGCTTTCTTT
J: TRBJ1-5; D: TRBD1; V: TRBV23-1; size: .; CDR3: CASSARQGGTLSNQPQHF; DNA: TGCGCCAGCAGTGCACGACAGGGGGGGACACTTAGCAATCAGCCCCAGCATTTT
J: TRBJ2-2; D: .; V: TRBV7-3; size: .; CDR3: CASSLAGHTGELFF; DNA: TGTGCCAGCAGCTTAGCAGGGCACACCGGGGAGCTGTTTTTT
J: TRBJ2-7; D: .; V: TRBV14; size: few; CDR3: CASSPLEASLLDEQYF; DNA: TGTGCCAGCAGCCCCCTCGAGGCATCCTTGCTCGACGAGCAGTACTTC
J: TRBJ1-5; D: .; V: TRBV7-9; size: few; CDR3: CASSTPGFNQPQHF; DNA: TGTGCCAGCAGCACACCCGGTTTCAATCAGCCCCAGCATTTT
J: TRBJ2-1; D: TRBD2; V: TRBV7-3; size: few; CDR3: CASSSGAGNYNEQFF; DNA: TGTGCCAGCAGCTCAGGAGCGGGAAACTACAATGAGCAGTTCTTC
J: TRBJ1-5; D: .; V: TRBV20-1; size: .; CDR3: CSAQGGRAQPQHF; DNA: TGCAGTGCCCAAGGGGGTAGGGCTCAGCCCCAGCATTTT
J: TRBJ2-1; D: .; V: TRBV10-2; size: many; CDR3: CASSEFGRGNEQFF; DNA: TGCGCCAGCAGTGAGTTCGGGCGGGGCAATGAGCAGTTCTTC
J: TRBJ2-3; D: .; V: TRBV9; size: few; CDR3: CASSVDGRGTDTQYF; DNA: TGTGCCAGCAGCGTAGACGGCAGGGGCACAGATACGCAGTATTTT
J: TRBJ1-6; D: .; V: TRBV27; size: many; CDR3: CASSWSGAENSPLHF; DNA: TGTGCCAGCAGTTGGAGTGGGGCGGAGAATTCACCCCTCCACTTT
J: TRBJ1-5; D: TRBD1; V: TRBV20-1; size: few; CDR3: CSASPGTEFSNQPQHF; DNA: TGCAGTGCTAGCCCCGGGACAGAGTTTAGCAATCAGCCCCAGCATTTT
J: TRBJ2-2; D: TRBD1; V: TRBV6-1; size: few; CDR3: CASRKGGVRDRNTGELFF; DNA: TGTGCCAGCAGAAAAGGGGGCGTGAGGGACAGAAACACCGGGGAGCTGTTTTTT
J: TRBJ2-7; D: .; V: TRBV20-1; size: few; CDR3: CSAKGGKAYEQYF; DNA: TGCAGTGCAAAGGGGGGAAAGGCCTACGAGCAGTACTTC
J: TRBJ1-2; D: .; V: TRBV4-1; size: .; CDR3: CASRHIGLSNYGYTF; DNA: TGCGCCAGCAGACACATAGGACTTTCTAACTATGGCTACACCTTC
J: TRBJ2-7; D: TRBD1; V: TRBV18; size: few; CDR3: CASSQTGQTYEQYF; DNA: TGTGCCAGCTCACAGACAGGGCAGACCTACGAGCAGTACTTC
J: TRBJ2-1; D: .; V: TRBV6-5; size: .; CDR3: CASSSGARNEQFF; DNA: TGTGCCAGCAGTTCGGGGGCTAGGAATGAGCAGTTCTTC
J: TRBJ2-4; D: .; V: TRBV29-1; size: few; CDR3: CSVDLAGGSKNIQYF; DNA: TGCAGCGTTGATCTCGCTGGGGGGTCCAAAAACATTCAGTACTTC
J: TRBJ2-3; D: .; V: TRBV2; size: .; CDR3: CATSPRDTQYF; DNA: TGTGCCACTTCCCCGAGGGATACGCAGTATTTT
J: TRBJ2-1; D: TRBD2; V: TRBV6-2/TRBV6-3; size: few; CDR3: CASSYLIGRAAEQFF; DNA: TGTGCCAGCAGTTACTTGATCGGGAGGGCAGCTGAGCAGTTCTTC
J: TRBJ2-1; D: .; V: TRBV12-3/TRBV12-4; size: many; CDR3: CASSPGSSYNEQFF; DNA: TGTGCCAGCAGCCCGGGTAGCTCCTACAATGAGCAGTTCTTC
J: TRBJ1-6; D: .; V: TRBV5-5; size: .; CDR3: CASSWTDDNSPLHF; DNA: TGTGCCAGCAGCTGGACCGACGATAATTCACCCCTCCACTTT
J: TRBJ2-1; D: TRBD2; V: TRBV10-2; size: .; CDR3: CASSHGTNNEQFF; DNA: TGCGCCAGCTCACACGGGACTAATAATGAGCAGTTCTTC
J: TRBJ2-2; D: .; V: TRBV30; size: few; CDR3: CAWSRDTGELFF; DNA: TGTGCCTGGAGTCGGGACACCGGGGAGCTGTTTTTT
J: TRBJ2-3; D: .; V: TRBV7-6; size: few; CDR3: CASSLVDGRAGTDTQYF; DNA: TGTGCCAGCAGCTTAGTCGACGGGAGAGCGGGCACAGATACGCAGTATTTT
J: TRBJ2-7; D: TRBD2; V: TRBV12-3/TRBV12-4; size: .; CDR3: CASSAGGGLYEQYF; DNA: TGTGCCAGCAGTGCCGGGGGGGGGCTTTACGAGCAGTACTTC
J: TRBJ2-2; D: .; V: TRBV6-1; size: .; CDR3: CASSPVGGLVTGELFF; DNA: TGTGCCAGCAGTCCCGTGGGGGGGCTTGTAACCGGGGAGCTGTTTTTT
J: TRBJ2-5; D: TRBD2; V: TRBV6-5; size: .; CDR3: CASSSGGTSGAETQYF; DNA: TGTGCCAGCAGTTCCGGCGGGACTAGCGGGGCAGAGACCCAGTACTTC
J: TRBJ2-6; D: TRBD1; V: TRBV11-1; size: few; CDR3: CASSSTPGTVAGANVLTF; DNA: TGTGCCAGCAGCTCTACGCCCGGGACAGTAGCTGGGGCCAACGTCCTGACTTTC
J: TRBJ2-1; D: .; V: TRBV20-1; size: once; CDR3: CSARDERIYNEQFF; DNA: TGCAGTGCTAGGGACGAGCGGATTTACAATGAGCAGTTCTTC
J: TRBJ2-2; D: TRBD2; V: TRBV2; size: .; CDR3: CASSEEGGPNTGELFF; DNA: TGTGCCAGCAGTGAAGAGGGAGGGCCGAACACCGGGGAGCTGTTTTTT
J: TRBJ2-4; D: .; V: TRBV11-2; size: few; CDR3: CASSLSAGAKNIQYF; DNA: TGTGCCAGCAGCTTAAGCGCGGGGGCCAAAAACATTCAGTACTTC
J: TRBJ2-3; D: TRBD1; V: TRBV6-1; size: few; CDR3: CASSTPTGTDTQYF; DNA: TGTGCCAGCAGTACCCCGACAGGGACAGATACGCAGTATTTT
J: TRBJ1-3; D: .; V: TRBV4-1; size: .; CDR3: CASSRENRNTIYF; DNA: TGCGCCAGCAGCCGGGAAAATAGAAACACCATATATTTT
J: TRBJ2-1; D: .; V: TRBV2; size: .; CDR3: CASRVWYNEQFF; DNA: TGTGCCAGCAGAGTTTGGTACAATGAGCAGTTCTTC
J: TRBJ1-2; D: TRBD1; V: TRBV7-8; size: many; CDR3: CASSLSRNRGTNSGYTF; DNA: TGTGCCAGCAGCTTGTCGCGAAACAGGGGAACAAACTCTGGCTACACCTTC
J: TRBJ2-5; D: TRBD1; V: TRBV3-1; size: .; CDR3: CASSHDRGLEETQYF; DNA: TGTGCCAGCAGCCACGACAGGGGGCTGGAAGAGACCCAGTACTTC
J: TRBJ1-1; D: TRBD1; V: TRBV5-6; size: few; CDR3: CASSIRQGKEAFF; DNA: TGTGCCAGCAGCATTAGACAGGGTAAGGAAGCTTTCTTT
J: TRBJ2-7; D: TRBD1; V: TRBV10-3; size: .; CDR3: CAIRVTGQGSYEQYF; DNA: TGTGCCATCAGGGTTACGGGACAGGGGTCCTACGAGCAGTACTTC
J: TRBJ1-5; D: .; V: TRBV12-3/TRBV12-4; size: few; CDR3: CASSRQRSRNQPQHF; DNA: TGTGCCAGCAGCCGACAAAGGTCTCGCAATCAGCCCCAGCATTTT
J: TRBJ1-4; D: .; V: TRBV20-1; size: few; CDR3: CSARDTGPGDEKLFF; DNA: TGCAGTGCTAGAGATACCGGTCCGGGGGATGAAAAACTGTTTTTT
J: TRBJ2-3; D: .; V: TRBV29-1; size: .; CDR3: CSVKVRGSTDTQYF; DNA: TGCAGCGTGAAGGTGCGGGGCAGCACAGATACGCAGTATTTT
J: TRBJ2-7; D: .; V: TRBV7-2; size: few; CDR3: CASSLAGVADTYEQYF; DNA: TGTGCCAGCAGCTTAGCTGGGGTCGCGGACACCTACGAGCAGTACTTC
J: TRBJ2-7; D: .; V: TRBV5-1; size: many; CDR3: CASSLRGGSYEQYF; DNA: TGCGCCAGCAGCTTGCGAGGGGGCTCCTACGAGCAGTACTTC
J: TRBJ2-5; D: .; V: TRBV7-9; size: .; CDR3: CASSLIFGGDQETQYF; DNA: TGTGCCAGCAGCTTAATTTTTGGTGGGGACCAAGAGACCCAGTACTTC
J: TRBJ2-1; D: .; V: TRBV6-1; size: .; CDR3: CASNLQGRDEQFF; DNA: TGTGCCAGCAACCTACAGGGGAGGGATGAGCAGTTCTTC
J: TRBJ2-2; D: TRBD1; V: TRBV20-1; size: few; CDR3: CSARAHGQGATGELFF; DNA: TGCAGTGCTAGGGCCCACGGACAGGGGGCCACCGGGGAGCTGTTTTTT
J: TRBJ2-5; D: .; V: TRBV18; size: .; CDR3: CASSPQIARTQETQYF; DNA: TGTGCCAGCTCACCACAAATCGCCAGAACCCAAGAGACCCAGTACTTC
J: TRBJ2-3; D: TRBD1; V: TRBV20-1; size: many; CDR3: CSVPGQGRGPDTQYF; DNA: TGCAGTGTACCAGGACAGGGGAGGGGACCAGATACGCAGTATTTT